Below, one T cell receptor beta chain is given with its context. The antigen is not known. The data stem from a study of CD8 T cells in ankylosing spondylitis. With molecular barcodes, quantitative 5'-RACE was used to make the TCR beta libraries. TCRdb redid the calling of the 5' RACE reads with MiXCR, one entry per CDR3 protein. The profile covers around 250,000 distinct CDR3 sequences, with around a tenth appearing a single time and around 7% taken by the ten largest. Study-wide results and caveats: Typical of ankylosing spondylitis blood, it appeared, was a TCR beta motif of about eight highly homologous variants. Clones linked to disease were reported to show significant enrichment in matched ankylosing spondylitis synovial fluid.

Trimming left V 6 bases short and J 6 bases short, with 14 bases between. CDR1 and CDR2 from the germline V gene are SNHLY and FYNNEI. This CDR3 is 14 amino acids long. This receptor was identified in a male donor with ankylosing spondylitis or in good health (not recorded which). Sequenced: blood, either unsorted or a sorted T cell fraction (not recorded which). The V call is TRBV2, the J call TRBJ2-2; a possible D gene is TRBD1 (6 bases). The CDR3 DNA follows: TGTGCCAGCAGACAGGGTAGTCTCCCCGGGGAGCTGTTTTTT. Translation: CASRQGSLPGELFF.